Presented here are 20 T cell receptor beta chains from one specimen sequenced in a study of persistence of HIV-infected CD4 T cells. Lysates of CMV-infected fibroblasts at around 10 ug/mL stimulated these cells. Responding CD4+ T cells were sorted by upregulation of both CD40 ligand and CD69. Their antigens are not known. The libraries were made with immunoSEQ version 4 in survey mode. This table comes from immunoSEQ multiplex PCR, and its TCRdb copy is limited to in-frame clones, with some not included. The sample has fewer than 20,000 clones; about 84% are singletons. The material was CD4+ T cells sorted from PBMCs after approximately 19-hour stimulation, obtained from a patient who received antiretroviral therapy. These receptors were collected from an adult man with HIV who was CMV-seropositive.

The chain joins TRBV27 to TRBJ1-6; 11 nucleotides match TRBD1. The CDR3 has 16 residues. V trimming: 3 bases; J trimming: 10 bases; junction bases outside the gene matches: 8. The germline gives CDR1 MNHEY, CDR2 SMNVEV (reference sequence). CDR3 nucleotide sequence: TGTGCCAGCAGTTTCCGGGGACAGGGGGGAAACTCACCCCTCCACTTT. This encodes CASSFRGQGGNSPLHF.

The J gene is TRBJ2-7, the V gene TRBV5-8; D remains ambiguous. From germline, CDR1 is SGHTS and CDR2 YDEGEE. CDR3 length: 13 residues. V dropped 2 bases and J dropped 0 bases, with 6 bases sitting between them. The CDR3 sequence: CASSLPPSYEQYF. CDR3 sequence (DNA): TGTGCCAGCAGCTTACCCCCCTCCTACGAGCAGTACTTC.

The chain carries TRBV7-2 and TRBJ1-5; D is perhaps TRBD1 (5 bases). Germline CDR1 SGHTA, CDR2 FQGNSA. Trimming took 1 base from V and 7 from J, leaving 11 bases between them. The CDR3 spans 14 residues. CDR3 protein: CASSLGGREQPQHF. The DNA for the CDR3 is TGTGCCAGCAGCTTAGGGGGGAGGGAGCAGCCCCAGCATTTT.

This clone was counted a few times. This rearrangement joins TRBV5-4 to TRBJ1-5; D possibly corresponds to TRBD1 (6 bases). CDR1 is SGHNT and CDR2 is YYREEE in the germline V gene (reference sequence). The V and J ends lost 1 base and 5 bases respectively, with 13 bases between them. The CDR3 consists of 15 residues. The CDR3 sequence: CASSLNRGQDQPQHF. In DNA, the CDR3 is TGTGCCAGCAGCTTGAACCGGGGGCAAGATCAGCCCCAGCATTTT. Full variable domain (remainder filled in from reference TRBV5-4 and TRBJ1-5): ETGVTQSPTHLIKTRGQQVTLRCSSQSGHNTVSWYQQALGQGPQFIFQYYREEENGRGNFPPRFSGLQFPNYSSELNVNALELDDSALYLCASSLNRGQDQPQHFGDGTRLSIL.

This chain joins TRBV24-1 and TRBJ1-5; no reliable D call. Trimming shortened V by 5 bases and J by 3 bases, and 10 bases separated the two germline ends. The CDR3 loop spans 14 amino acids. Germline V gene data show CDR1 as KGHDR and CDR2 as SFDVKD. CDR3 nucleotide sequence: TGTGCCACCAGTGCCGGGAAGGTCAATCAGCCCCAGCATTTT. Its protein is CATSAGKVNQPQHF.

The chain carries TRBV19 and TRBJ1-3; D possibly corresponds to TRBD1 (6 bases). Trimming removed 3 bases at V and 2 bases at J, with 8 bases between. This CDR3 region has 14 residues. Germline V gene data show CDR1 as LNHDA and CDR2 as SQIVND (reference sequence). In DNA form, the CDR3 reads TGTGCCAGTAGTATTCAGGGGACTGGAAACACCATATATTTT. This encodes CASSIQGTGNTIYF.

The chain uses TRBV7-8 and TRBJ1-5; maybe TRBD1 (5 bases). The CDR3 length is 16 residues. Germline loops: CDR1 SGHVS, CDR2 FQNEAQ. Trimming took off 6 bases at V and 0 bases at J, with 15 bases between the two ends. Written as DNA, the CDR3 is TGTGCCAGCAGTTTCGACAGTGTTTATAGCAATCAGCCCCAGCATTTT. Translation gives CASSFDSVYSNQPQHF.

The chain couples TRBV5-5 to TRBJ1-5; D is perhaps TRBD1 (6 bases). CDR1 is SGHKS and CDR2 is YYEKEE in the germline V gene (reference sequence). The CDR3 spans 14 residues. The germline V and J ends were trimmed by 4 bases and 2 bases, with 10 bases remaining between them. The CDR3 DNA reads TGTGCCAGCAGCACCGGACAGCGCAATCAGCCCCAGCATTTT. It yields the protein CASSTGQRNQPQHF.

Written as DNA, the CDR3 is TGTGCCAGCTCCCAGGGGACGACTAATGAAAAACTGTTTTTT. Translating it yields CASSQGTTNEKLFF. This chain uses TRBV6-6 with TRBJ1-4; D is possibly TRBD1 (6 bases). V lost 8 bases and J lost 2, with 12 bases in between. This CDR3 is built from 14 residues. Germline V gives CDR1 MNHNY, CDR2 SVGAGI (reference sequence).

The chain recombines TRBV6-5 with TRBJ1-5; D not certain. Germline values: CDR1 MNHEY, CDR2 SVGAGI. The CDR3 spans 14 residues. Trimming shortened V by 0 bases and J by 4 bases, and 7 bases separated the two germline ends. The CDR3 bases are TGTGCCAGCAGTTACTCTCGAGGTAATCAGCCCCAGCATTTT. Residues: CASSYSRGNQPQHF.

By share of the sample, this clone is medium-sized. The rearrangement uses TRBV5-6 and TRBJ2-1; 10 nucleotides line up with TRBD1. Losses at the gene ends were 4 bases for V and 1 base for J; bases not matched to a gene: 8. From germline, CDR1 is SGHDT and CDR2 YYEEEE. This CDR3 is 17 amino acids long. The CDR3 coding sequence is TGTGCCAGCAGCCCGGGACAGGGGCTAAAATCCTACAATGAGCAGTTCTTC. Residues: CASSPGQGLKSYNEQFF.

The chain employs TRBV4-1 and TRBJ1-3; 10 bases line up with TRBD1. V lost 3 bases and J lost 5; bases outside the gene matches: 1. CDR3 length: 14 residues. The germline V gene encodes CDR1 MGHRA and CDR2 YSYEKL. CDR3 sequence (DNA): TGCGCCAGCAGCCAGGGACAGGGGAGAAACACCATATATTTT. It is translated as CASSQGQGRNTIYF.

CDR3 bases: TGTGCCAGCAGTTTGGGGAGTTCACCCCTCCACTTT. As protein: CASSLGSSPLHF. The chain links TRBV27 to TRBJ1-6; D call uncertain. The germline gives CDR1 MNHEY, CDR2 SMNVEV (reference sequence). Trimming removed 3 bases at V and 9 bases at J, with 6 bases between. This CDR3 region has 12 residues.

This chain joins TRBV6-6 and TRBJ1-5; no definite D call. Germline values: CDR1 MNHNY, CDR2 SVGAGI (reference sequence). Trimming cost V 8 bases and J 3 bases, with 17 bases left between them. This CDR3 region has 15 residues. The CDR3 region is CASHPGLLINQPQHF. The CDR3 DNA follows: TGTGCCAGCCACCCCGGACTGCTCATCAATCAGCCCCAGCATTTT.

V and J are TRBV2 and TRBJ1-5; D might be TRBD1 (5 bases). The CDR3 loop spans 18 amino acids. Germline assignment: CDR1 SNHLY and CDR2 FYNNEI. V lost 1 base and J lost 2, with 18 bases in between. CDR3 residues: CASSEGLFRDGGNQPQHF. The CDR3 nucleotides read TGTGCCAGCAGTGAAGGGTTGTTCAGGGATGGGGGCAATCAGCCCCAGCATTTT.

This clone was seen more than once but under ten times. The chain couples TRBV19 to TRBJ2-7, with 7 nucleotides matching TRBD2. V shed 5 bases, J shed 6 bases, and the junction held 16 bases outside the gene matches. Germline lookup yields CDR1 LNHDA and CDR2 SQIVND (reference sequence). The CDR3 has 16 residues. CDR3 residues: CASSLSESSGDSEQYF. As DNA, the CDR3 is TGTGCCAGTAGTCTCTCGGAGAGCAGCGGGGATTCCGAGCAGTACTTC. Together with reference TRBV19 and TRBJ2-7, the CDR3 gives the full variable domain: DGGITQSPKYLFRKEGQNVTLSCEQNLNHDAMYWYRQDPGQGLRLIYYSQIVNDFQKGDIAEGYSVSREKKESFPLTVTSAQKNPTAFYLCASSLSESSGDSEQYFGPGTRLTVT.

This rearrangement joins TRBV7-9 to TRBJ1-1; 8 positions agree with TRBD1. The CDR3 totals 16 residues. CDR1 and CDR2 from the germline V gene are SEHNR and FQNEAQ (reference sequence). The J segment lost 1 base and the V segment lost 5 bases, leaving 9 bases of the junction unmatched. The CDR3 coding sequence is TGTGCCAGCAGCCCCACGGGAGGGACAGGGAACACTGAAGCTTTCTTT. Its protein product is CASSPTGGTGNTEAFF.

The chain has TRBV19 and TRBJ2-6; D is ambiguous. Germline assignment: CDR1 LNHDA and CDR2 SQIVND (reference sequence). This CDR3 is 16 amino acids long. Trimming cost V 2 bases and J 1 base, with 9 bases left between them. CDR3 sequence reads: CASSIFPVSGANVLTF. DNA for the CDR3: TGTGCCAGTAGTATATTTCCGGTTTCTGGGGCCAACGTCCTGACTTTC.

This rearrangement joins TRBV6-5 to TRBJ2-3, with 7 bases fitting TRBD1. The CDR3 is made up of 15 amino acids. The V gene's germline CDR1 is MNHEY and CDR2 SVGAGI. J was trimmed by 0 bases and V by 10 bases; bases with no gene match: 10. The CDR3 loop is CATTDGTASTDTQYF. The CDR3 DNA reads as TGTGCCACCACCGACGGGACAGCTAGCACAGATACGCAGTATTTT.

This chain uses TRBV24-1 with TRBJ1-5; D ambiguous. This CDR3 has 13 residues. The V gene's germline CDR1 is KGHDR and CDR2 SFDVKD. V was pared by 9 bases and J by 2 bases, with 10 bases between. CDR3 nucleotides: TGTGCCACCTCCGGCCATGGCAATCAGCCCCAGCATTTT. Translated, it gives CATSGHGNQPQHF.